Listed below are T cell receptor beta chains from one sample, sequenced in a study of cytomegalovirus exposure and HLA in healthy donors. The table came from immunoSEQ multiplex PCR; TCRdb's copy has only in-frame clones and leaves some out. The sample carries about 98,000 clones, roughly 76% recorded once. Sequenced input: PBMCs. The receptors shown here come from a female donor in good health and CMV-seronegative. CDR3s include the opening cysteine and the closing phenylalanine or tryptophan. A D gene is named only where the DNA matches it firmly. Size is omitted from some rows. Given values are once, few, many or a class for expanded clones.

abundance,d_gene,j_gene,v_gene,CDR3nt,CDR3aa
-,-,TRBJ2-3,TRBV11-2,TGTGCCAGCAGCCTTAGCGGAGATACGCAGTATTTT,CASSLSGDTQYF
-,-,TRBJ2-3,TRBV30,TGTGCCTGGGGCACCGGGAACGAGCGGGCAGATACGCAGTATTTT,CAWGTGNERADTQYF
once,-,TRBJ2-1,TRBV6-4,TGTGCCAGCAGTGAAGGCGGGGTAGGTGAGCAGTTCTTC,CASSEGGVGEQFF
-,TRBD1,TRBJ1-2,TRBV6-1,TGTGCCAGCGGGGGACAGGGTAGTCGTGGCTACACCTTC,CASGGQGSRGYTF
-,-,TRBJ2-7,TRBV29-1,TGCAGCGTTGGGAACCCAGGGGTTGTCTACGAGCAGTACTTC,CSVGNPGVVYEQYF
-,-,TRBJ2-1,TRBV9,TGTGCCAGCAGCGCGAGCGCGAGCTCCTACAATGAGCAGTTCTTC,CASSASASSYNEQFF
-,-,TRBJ2-2,TRBV29-1,TGCAGCGTTAAAGGGGCCCCCCCGAACACCGGGGAGCTGTTTTTT,CSVKGAPPNTGELFF
few,-,TRBJ1-1,TRBV6-5,TGTGCCAGCAGTTATAGGGGGTACACTGAAGCTTTCTTT,CASSYRGYTEAFF
few,TRBD2,TRBJ2-1,TRBV7-8,TGTGCCAGCAGCTTAGGCGCTAGCGGGAGATTTATCTATGAGCAGTTCTTC,CASSLGASGRFIYEQFF
-,TRBD2,TRBJ2-1,TRBV9,TGTGCCAGCAGCTCACTACTAGCGGGGAGGATGGACGAGCAGTTCTTC,CASSSLLAGRMDEQFF
few,-,TRBJ2-1,TRBV5-5,TGTGCCAGCAGCTTGTGGCAGGACAATGAGCAGTTCTTC,CASSLWQDNEQFF
few,-,TRBJ1-1,TRBV11-3,TGTGCCAGCAGCTTACGGAGCACTGAAGCTTTCTTT,CASSLRSTEAFF
few,-,TRBJ2-1,TRBV2,TGTGCCAGCACTATGACTAGGGGCAGGTTCTTC,CASTMTRGRFF
-,-,TRBJ2-5,TRBV6-1,TGTGCCAGCAGTGAGTCTGACCAAGAGACCCAGTACTTC,CASSESDQETQYF
-,TRBD2,TRBJ2-3,TRBV18,TGTGCCAGCTCACCCTACCCCACTAGCGGGGACACAGATACGCAGTATTTT,CASSPYPTSGDTDTQYF
-,TRBD1,TRBJ1-2,TRBV28,TGTGCCAGCAGACTAAGACAGGGGGTCTATGGCTACACCTTC,CASRLRQGVYGYTF
few,TRBD2,TRBJ2-3,TRBV29-1,TGCAGCGCCGATAGCGGGGACAGCACAGATACGCAGTATTTT,CSADSGDSTDTQYF
-,-,TRBJ2-1,TRBV5-4,TGTGCCAGCAGCCGGGACTTAGTGGTCAATGAGCAGTTCTTC,CASSRDLVVNEQFF
-,-,TRBJ1-5,TRBV5-5,TGTGCCAGCAGCTTGGCCGGGACACCATATCAGCCCCAGCATTTT,CASSLAGTPYQPQHF
-,TRBD1,TRBJ1-5,TRBV5-8,TGTGCCAGCAGCTGGGACAGGGGCGATCAGCCCCAGCATTTT,CASSWDRGDQPQHF